Shown below are 23 T cell receptor beta chains from a single sample sequenced in a study of radiotherapy plus CTLA-4 blockade in lung cancer. Profiled with immunoSEQ multiplex PCR; TCRdb holds only in-frame clones, not every one. This sample has more than 55,000 clones, with around four fifths found just once. This sample comprised peripheral blood, obtained from a patient treated with radiotherapy plus ipilimumab. These receptors came from a human donor with non-small cell lung cancer who had a partial response to radiotherapy plus ipilimumab.

DNA for the CDR3: TGTGCCAGTAGTATTAGCTCAGGGCCGGGTGAGCAGTACTTC. Translation: CASSISSGPGEQYF. J is TRBJ2-7 and V is TRBV19, with D maybe TRBD1 (5 bases). The germline CDR1 and CDR2 sequences are LNHDA and SQIVND (reference sequence). V was trimmed by 3 bases and J by 7 bases, leaving 16 bases between them. CDR3 length equals 14 residues. Full variable domain (remainder filled in from reference TRBV19 and TRBJ2-7): DGGITQSPKYLFRKEGQNVTLSCEQNLNHDAMYWYRQDPGQGLRLIYYSQIVNDFQKGDIAEGYSVSREKKESFPLTVTSAQKNPTAFYLCASSISSGPGEQYFGPGTRLTVT.

The chain carries TRBV9 and TRBJ1-1; no reliable D call. Germline V lookup: CDR1 SGDLS, CDR2 YYNGEE. The CDR3 runs 14 residues. V was cut by 4 bases and J by 1 base, with 11 bases left in between. The CDR3 DNA is TGTGCCAGCAGCCTCCTGCGGGAGAACACTGAAGCTTTCTTT. Translating it yields CASSLLRENTEAFF.

The genes are TRBV28 and TRBJ2-7, with 10 bases identical to TRBD1. With 4 bases clipped from V and 4 bases from J, the junction kept 10 bases outside the gene matches. The CDR3 has 16 residues. Germline assignment: CDR1 MDHEN and CDR2 SYDVKM. In DNA form, the CDR3 reads TGTGCCAGCAGTTCTCCACCGGGACAGGGGTCTTACGAGCAGTACTTC. It translates to CASSSPPGQGSYEQYF. Supplemented by reference TRBV28 and TRBJ2-7, the full variable domain reads DVKVTQSSRYLVKRTGEKVFLECVQDMDHENMFWYRQDPGLGLRLIYFSYDVKMKEKGDIPEGYSVSREKKERFSLILESASTNQTSMYLCASSSPPGQGSYEQYFGPGTRLTVT.

The V gene is TRBV15, the J gene TRBJ1-3, with 8 bases matching TRBD1. CDR3 size: 15 residues. Germline-derived CDR1 and CDR2 are LNHNV and YYDKDF (reference sequence). Germline trimming cut 3 bases from V and 2 bases from J; bases unmatched to any gene: 3. The CDR3 DNA is TGTGCCACCAGCAGGGACAGGGTTCCTGGAAACACCATATATTTT. Translating it yields CATSRDRVPGNTIYF.

The chain has TRBV10-3 and TRBJ1-5, with D possibly TRBD1 on 5 matching bases. Between the trimmed V and J ends, which lost 2 bases and 6 bases, there was a span of 14 bases. Per germline, CDR1 ENHRY and CDR2 SYGVKD. The CDR3 runs to 15 residues. Written as DNA, the CDR3 is TGTGCCATCAGTGAGACCCAGGGAAGTGGTCAGCCCCAGCATTTT. Encoded protein: CAISETQGSGQPQHF.

The rearrangement links TRBV6-5 to TRBJ2-5; possibly TRBD1 for D (5 bases). V was cut by 2 bases and J by 1 base, with 8 bases left in between. Germline CDR1 and CDR2: MNHEY and SVGAGI. This CDR3 comprises 14 residues. The CDR3 sequence: CASSYQGFQETQYF. The DNA of the CDR3 is TGTGCCAGCAGTTACCAGGGATTCCAAGAGACCCAGTACTTC.

The chain combines TRBV5-4 with TRBJ2-7; maybe TRBD1 (6 bases). V lost 4 bases and J lost 5, with 16 bases in between. Germline V gene sequence: CDR1 SGHNT, CDR2 YYREEE (reference sequence). The CDR3 has 14 amino acids. The CDR3, as DNA: TGTGCCAGCAGCCAAGGACAGTTAATCGACGAGCAGTACTTC. Encoded protein: CASSQGQLIDEQYF.

V gene TRBV6-1 combines with J gene TRBJ2-5; 8 bases fit TRBD1. V was pared by 4 bases and J by 5 bases, with 12 bases of the junction left unmatched. Germline V gene data show CDR1 as MNHNS and CDR2 as SASEGT. This CDR3 region has 16 residues. CDR3 residues: CASSVGTGQSVETQYF. CDR3 nucleotides: TGTGCCAGCAGTGTTGGGACAGGCCAAAGTGTTGAGACCCAGTACTTC.

The chain recombines TRBV5-6 with TRBJ2-3, with 13 positions matching TRBD2. The CDR3 loop spans 18 amino acids. Trimming took 4 bases from V and 3 from J; bases not matched to a gene: 11. Germline V gives CDR1 SGHDT, CDR2 YYEEEE. The CDR3 loop is CASSLTSGGALGTDTQYF. DNA of the CDR3: TGTGCCAGCAGCCTTACTAGCGGGGGGGCTCTTGGTACAGATACGCAGTATTTT.

This sequence joins TRBV5-1 and TRBJ2-7, with TRBD2 matching over 16 bases. V trimming: 4 bases; J trimming: 1 base; junction bases outside the gene matches: 5. Germline CDR1 is SGHRS and CDR2 is YFSETQ. The CDR3 covers 17 residues. CDR3 in DNA: TGCGCCAGCAGCACGGGACTAGCGGGGGGGGATTCCTACGAGCAGTACTTC. Translated, it gives CASSTGLAGGDSYEQYF.

The rearrangement links TRBV19 to TRBJ1-3; 7 positions agree with TRBD1. Germline lookup yields CDR1 LNHDA and CDR2 SQIVND (reference sequence). The CDR3 runs to 15 residues. V lost 3 bases, J lost 3 bases, and 5 bases stayed unmatched. The CDR3 region is CASSMTRGFGNTIYF. The CDR3 coding sequence is TGTGCCAGTAGTATGACCAGGGGGTTTGGAAACACCATATATTTT.

The chain carries TRBV7-2 and TRBJ1-3; TRBD1 matches at 7 bases. Germline-derived CDR1 and CDR2 are SGHTA and FQGNSA. Trimming removed 5 bases from V and 1 base from J; junction bases left unmatched: 11. This CDR3 has 17 residues. The CDR3 bases are TGTGCCAGCAGCCTCATCCCAGGGGGAGATTCTGGAAACACCATATATTTT. This encodes CASSLIPGGDSGNTIYF. Full variable domain (rest looked up from reference TRBV7-2 and TRBJ1-3): GAGVSQSPSNKVTEKGKDVELRCDPISGHTALYWYRQSLGQGLEFLIYFQGNSAPDKSGLPSDRFSAERTGGSVSTLTIQRTQQEDSAVYLCASSLIPGGDSGNTIYFGEGSWLTVV.

This clone occurred a few times. This chain joins TRBV27 and TRBJ2-5, with 7 bases fitting TRBD1. With 7 bases clipped from V and 3 bases from J, the junction kept 11 bases outside the gene matches. CDR1 and CDR2 (germline): MNHEY, SMNVEV (reference sequence). The CDR3 is made up of 15 amino acids. The CDR3 sequence is CASKEEGQLKETQYF. CDR3 sequence (DNA): TGTGCCAGCAAGGAAGAGGGACAGTTAAAAGAGACCCAGTACTTC.

The chain employs TRBV5-1 and TRBJ2-2, with 9 nucleotides matching TRBD2. The germline V gene encodes CDR1 SGHRS and CDR2 YFSETQ. The length of the CDR3 is 18 residues. The V segment lost 0 bases and the J segment 0 bases; nucleotides outside the gene matches: 6. The CDR3 is CASSLGASGDPNTGELFF. CDR3 bases: TGCGCCAGCAGCTTGGGGGCTAGCGGGGACCCGAACACCGGGGAGCTGTTTTTT.

J is TRBJ2-3 and V is TRBV11-3; 12 bases fit TRBD2. Unmatched junction bases numbered 8, after V lost 5 bases and J lost 5 bases. The CDR3 runs to 16 residues. The V gene's germline CDR1 is SGHNT and CDR2 YENEEA. The CDR3 coding sequence is TGTGCCAGCAGCCCGGGACTAGCGGGCGTCGGAGATACGCAGTATTTT. It codes for CASSPGLAGVGDTQYF.

As concerns this clone: The same CDR3 also results from other DNA sequences found in this sample. The chain employs TRBV27 and TRBJ2-5; TRBD2 matches at 8 bases. V lost 5 bases and J lost 5; bases outside the gene matches: 16. This CDR3 region has 17 residues. Germline CDR1 is MNHEY and CDR2 is SMNVEV (reference sequence). The CDR3 sequence: CASSPDAGGAVKETQYF. CDR3 DNA: TGTGCCAGCAGTCCTGACGCCGGGGGGGCCGTAAAGGAGACCCAGTACTTC.

The gene calls are TRBV5-1 and TRBJ2-7; D is uncertain. The V gene's germline CDR1 is SGHRS and CDR2 YFSETQ. V dropped 0 bases and J dropped 4 bases, with 8 bases sitting between them. CDR3 size: 13 residues. The CDR3 reads CASSLEHTYEQYF. The CDR3 region has the DNA TGCGCCAGCAGCTTGGAACATACATACGAGCAGTACTTC. Full variable domain (missing parts from reference TRBV5-1 and TRBJ2-7): KAGVTQTPRYLIKTRGQQVTLSCSPISGHRSVSWYQQTPGQGLQFLFEYFSETQRNKGNFPGRFSGRQFSNSRSEMNVSTLELGDSALYLCASSLEHTYEQYFGPGTRLTVT.

The chain recombines TRBV19 with TRBJ1-5; 7 nucleotides agree with TRBD1. Looked up from germline, CDR1 is LNHDA and CDR2 is SQIVND (reference sequence). V was pared by 6 bases and J by 5 bases, with 7 bases of the junction left unmatched. CDR3 length: 14 residues. The chain's CDR3 is CASSRGTADQPQHF. DNA for the CDR3: TGTGCCAGTAGCCGGGGGACAGCAGATCAGCCCCAGCATTTT.

The chain employs TRBV19 and TRBJ1-2, with 9 bases matching TRBD1. V lost 8 bases and J lost 4; bases outside the gene matches: 11. This CDR3 region has 15 residues. Germline loops: CDR1 LNHDA, CDR2 SQIVND (reference sequence). In DNA, the CDR3 is TGTGCCAGTGAGTCCGGGACAGGGCTGCTCTATGGCTACACCTTC. It translates to CASESGTGLLYGYTF.

Written as DNA, the CDR3 is TGTGCCAGCAGCTTAGGAGGTGTGGGGACCCAGTACTTC. It is translated as CASSLGGVGTQYF. The chain has TRBV7-2 and TRBJ2-5; D unresolved. The CDR3 extends over 13 amino acids. CDR1 is SGHTA, CDR2 FQGNSA, per germline. The V end lost 1 base, the J end lost 7 bases, and 10 bases lay between the germline ends.

The chain links TRBV4-2 to TRBJ1-4; 9 bases are a match to TRBD1. This CDR3 spans 13 amino acids. The ends lost 8 bases at V and 8 bases at J; junction bases unmatched: 6. Germline V gives CDR1 LGHNA, CDR2 YNFKEQ. The CDR3 DNA reads as TGTGCCAGCTTGGGGACAGGGCGGGAAAAACTGTTTTTT. Translating it yields CASLGTGREKLFF.

The chain combines TRBV4-3 with TRBJ2-2, with TRBD1 as a possible D gene (6 bases). Germline V CDR1 and CDR2: LGHNA, YSLEER. V lost 3 bases and J 5 bases, leaving 10 bases between the germline ends. The CDR3 extends over 14 amino acids. In DNA, the CDR3 is TGCGCCAGCAGCCAGACCAGGGGAACCGGGGAGCTGTTTTTT. It translates to CASSQTRGTGELFF.

V usage is TRBV6-5 and J usage is TRBJ2-7; D is perhaps TRBD2 (6 bases). V was cut by 10 bases and J by 6 bases, with 10 bases left in between. The CDR3 consists of 10 residues. CDR1 and CDR2 from the germline V gene are MNHEY and SVGAGI. The CDR3: CATGGAEQYF. For the CDR3, the DNA is TGTGCCACGGGCGGGGCCGAGCAGTACTTC.